These 6 T cell receptor beta chains came from one sample sequenced in a study of T cell repertoires in cytomegalovirus infection. TCRdb re-analysed the reads in MiXCR, keeping a single row per CDR3 protein. The sample lists some 70,000 distinct CDR3 sequences, approximately 22% occurring once. Their antigens are not known. Sequencing input: PBMCs, sequenced either directly or after in vitro stimulation (not recorded which). These TCRs come from a human donor in good health (CMV status not recorded). Some clones in this sample may be carry-over from other donors' samples.

The genes are TRBV10-2 and TRBJ2-7; D might be TRBD1 or TRBD2, each matching 5 bases. Germline V gene sequence: CDR1 WSHSY, CDR2 SAAADI. The CDR3 has 15 amino acids. V was cut by 7 bases and J by 2 bases, with 18 bases left in between. The CDR3 region has the DNA TGCGCCAGCACCCCTGGGGGTCTTAGGGCCTACGAGCAGTACGTC. Its protein product is CASTPGGLRAYEQYV.

Only a few counts were recorded for this clonotype. The CDR3 sequence is CASSQTIDTQYF. The CDR3, as DNA: TGTGCCAGCAGCCAGACTATAGATACGCAGTATTTT. This chain connects TRBV14 to TRBJ2-3; TRBD2 might be the D (5 bases). V was clipped by 3 bases and J by 5 bases, with 6 bases between them. Germline loops: CDR1 SGHDN, CDR2 FVKESK. The CDR3 loop spans 12 amino acids.

The chain employs TRBV10-3 and TRBJ2-1; D is uncertain. Germline V gene lookup returns CDR1 ENHRY and CDR2 SYGVKD. V dropped 10 bases and J dropped 0 bases, with 16 bases sitting between them. The CDR3 length is 15 residues. The CDR3 region is CATQWDGSSYNEQFF. In DNA, the CDR3 is TGTGCCACCCAATGGGATGGTAGCTCCTACAATGAGCAGTTCTTC.

This clonotype was seen only a few times. The chain links TRBV10-3 to TRBJ2-1, with D unresolved. This CDR3 is 12 amino acids long. Trimming stripped 3 bases from V and 8 bases from J, with 8 bases between. The germline gives CDR1 ENHRY, CDR2 SYGVKD. The CDR3 here is CAISDLMDEQFF. For the CDR3, the DNA is TGTGCCATCAGTGACCTCATGGATGAGCAGTTCTTC.

This sequence joins TRBV12-3 or TRBV12-4 and TRBJ1-1, with TRBD1 as a possible D gene (5 bases). The CDR3 is 12 residues long. V shed 6 bases and J shed 6 bases, with 11 bases lying between them. The CDR3 is CASRYPGAEAFF. As DNA, the CDR3 is TGTGCCAGCAGGTACCCGGGGGCTGAAGCTTTCTTT.

This clonotype has more than one count but fewer than ten. The chain has TRBV7-2 and TRBJ2-5; perhaps TRBD1 as D (5 bases). Trimming cost V 3 bases and J 2 bases, with 13 bases left between them. This CDR3 region has 15 residues. Per germline, CDR1 SGHTA and CDR2 FQGNSA. In DNA form, the CDR3 reads TGTGCCAGCAGCTTCCAACCTCAGGGTCAAGAGACCCAGTACTTC. Amino acid sequence: CASSFQPQGQETQYF.